The rows below give T cell receptor beta chains drawn from one sample of a study of T cell responses to AZD1222 COVID-19 vaccine. Measured with immunoSEQ multiplex PCR; TCRdb has only the in-frame clones, and not every one. The sample lists under 95,000 clones, under 90% occurring once. The sample consisted of peripheral blood, taken 28 days after the second AZD1222 dose. Source of these receptors: an adult who received the AZD1222 COVID-19 vaccine. CDR3s include the opening cysteine and the closing phenylalanine or tryptophan. D genes are given only for firm matches. A row's size may be missing; if present it is once, few, many or a size class.

abundance	v_gene	j_gene	d_gene	CDR3nt	CDR3aa
.	TRBV28	TRBJ1-2	.	TGTGCCAGCAGGGTCTTATATGGCTACACCTTC	CASRVLYGYTF
.	TRBV30	TRBJ2-7	.	TGTGCCTGGAGTGTAAGCAGCTACGAGCAGTACTTC	CAWSVSSYEQYF
.	TRBV5-1	TRBJ1-2	TRBD1	TGCGCCAGCAGCTTGGGGACAGGACGAACTAACTATGGCTACACCTTC	CASSLGTGRTNYGYTF
.	TRBV9	TRBJ1-1	.	TGTGCCAGCAGCGTAGGGGGGGAGACAGTTTCTTTCTTT	CASSVGGETVSFF
.	TRBV5-1	TRBJ1-6	.	TGCGCCAGCAGCTTGGTGGGGTCCCAAAGTAATTCACCCCTCCACTTT	CASSLVGSQSNSPLHF
.	TRBV9	TRBJ1-2	TRBD1	TGTGCCAGCAGCGTAGCTAAGATTGGACAGGACAACTATGGCTACACCTTC	CASSVAKIGQDNYGYTF
once	TRBV6-1	TRBJ2-5	TRBD1	TGTGCCAGCAGTGTACCCCCCCTGGACAGGGGGCAAAGAGAGACCCAGTACTTC	CASSVPPLDRGQRETQYF
.	TRBV5-6	TRBJ1-5	TRBD1	TGTGCCAGCAGCTCGGGACAGGGGAGGGGCAATCAGCCCCAGCATTTT	CASSSGQGRGNQPQHF
few	TRBV7-2	TRBJ2-3	TRBD2	TGTGCCAGCAGCTGGACAAGCGGGGGGCGTGGAGATACGCAGTATTTT	CASSWTSGGRGDTQYF
.	TRBV6-5	TRBJ1-1	.	TGTGCCAGCAGTCCGGGATTGGTGGGCTCTGAAGCTTTCTTT	CASSPGLVGSEAFF
.	TRBV9	TRBJ1-6	.	TGTGCCAGCAGCCCTAGAGGGGGAGATAATTCACCCCTCCACTTT	CASSPRGGDNSPLHF
.	TRBV6-5	TRBJ1-5	.	TGTGCCAGCAGTTACACCAGGGGTCAGCCCCAGCATTTT	CASSYTRGQPQHF
.	TRBV10-3	TRBJ1-2	.	TGTGCCATCAGTGAGTCGAGGGGAACCGATGGCTACACCTTC	CAISESRGTDGYTF
few	TRBV5-8	TRBJ2-2	.	TGTGCCAGCAGCTTCGGGGGCGGGGAGCTGTTTTTT	CASSFGGGELFF
.	TRBV15	TRBJ1-2	TRBD1	TGTGCCACCAGCTCCCCTCCGGGACAGGGGAAGGGCTACACCTTC	CATSSPPGQGKGYTF